Sequencing of this T cell receptor beta chain was carried out in a study of blood T cell repertoires in COVID-19. The CDR3 has 15 amino acids. The V and J ends lost 0 bases and 6 bases respectively, with 14 bases between them. The V gene's germline CDR1 is MNHNY and CDR2 SVGAGI (reference sequence). Original analysis: Researchers report that nucleated cell counts were estimated from reference gene primer amplification. Assay used: immunoSEQ multiplex PCR; TCRdb lists only in-frame clones, some missing. V, J and clone size are taken as reported in that table, and D and trimming were inferred from the DNA itself. The sample yields 210,000 or so clones, over 80% seen once.

The source is a woman younger than 45 who had been exposed to COVID-19. The specimen sequenced was PBMCs or T cells enriched from blood (not recorded which). The rearrangement links TRBV6-6 to TRBJ1-2; D gene uncertain. CDR3 bases: TGTGCCAGCAGTTACTCGATTAAGTCCCGGGATGGCTACACCTTC. Amino acids: CASSYSIKSRDGYTF.